This entry lists 23 T cell receptor beta chains sequenced from one sample in a study of shared clonotypes between healthy human individuals. The table came from immunoSEQ multiplex PCR; TCRdb's copy has only in-frame clones and leaves some out. There are over a million clones in the sample; 75% to 85% occur only once, and roughly 0.61% lies in the top ten. Sequencing was performed on memory CD4+ T cells from PBMCs. Subset reported: CD45RA-negative fraction. The origin of the receptors is a man younger than 35 in good health. Some clones in this sample may be carry-over from other donors' samples.

This clone was detected only once. V usage is TRBV5-4 and J usage is TRBJ2-7; D not resolved. The CDR3 runs to 15 residues. The ends were cut back, 1 base at V and 0 bases at J, with 11 bases in the middle. The V gene's germline CDR1 is SGHNT and CDR2 YYREEE (reference sequence). CDR3 region: CASSLRDTSSYEQYF. In nucleotides, the CDR3 is TGTGCCAGCAGCTTGCGCGACACCAGCTCCTACGAGCAGTACTTC.

The chain recombines TRBV5-1 with TRBJ2-5; D remains unclear. There are 15 residues in the CDR3. V was cut by 0 bases and J by 1 base, with 10 bases left in between. Germline V gives CDR1 SGHRS, CDR2 YFSETQ. CDR3 DNA sequence: TGCGCCAGCAGCTTGGCCATATCCGGCCAAGAGACCCAGTACTTC. It is translated as CASSLAISGQETQYF.

The chain combines TRBV30 with TRBJ1-1; D gene uncertain. The germline CDR1 and CDR2 sequences are GTSNPN and SVGIG (reference sequence). The CDR3 is 11 residues long. Trimming pared 3 bases from V and 5 bases from J, leaving 7 bases between. This chain's CDR3 is CAWRGRTEAFF. In nucleotides, the CDR3 is TGTGCCTGGAGGGGAAGGACTGAAGCTTTCTTT. The whole variable domain, remainder taken from reference TRBV30 and TRBJ1-1, is SQTIHQWPATLVQPVGSPLSLECTVEGTSNPNLYWYRQAAGRGLQLLFYSVGIGQISSEVPQNLSASRPQDRQFILSSKKLLLSDSGFYLCAWRGRTEAFFGQGTRLTVV.

The V and J genes are TRBV5-5 and TRBJ2-7; D assignment may be TRBD1 or TRBD2 (5 bases each). Germline loops: CDR1 SGHKS, CDR2 YYEKEE (reference sequence). CDR3 length equals 14 residues. V lost 6 bases and J 3 bases, leaving 16 bases between the germline ends. The chain's CDR3 is CASTFGTGNYEQYF. The CDR3 nucleotides read TGTGCCAGCACCTTCGGGACCGGAAACTACGAGCAGTACTTC.

The chain combines TRBV28 with TRBJ1-2; D might be TRBD1 (5 bases). The CDR3 runs to 13 residues. Germline lookup yields CDR1 MDHEN and CDR2 SYDVKM. Trimming took off 5 bases at V and 8 bases at J, with 15 bases between the two ends. This CDR3 reads CASSRSGGTGYTF. The DNA for the CDR3 is TGTGCCAGCAGTCGAAGCGGGGGTACGGGCTACACCTTC.

This clone was seen repeatedly, ten times or more. Other DNA sequences from this sample encode an identical CDR3 as well. V and J are TRBV29-1 and TRBJ2-7, with D perhaps TRBD1 (6 bases). V shed 7 bases and J shed 2 bases, with 9 bases lying between them. The CDR3 spans 11 residues. Looked up from germline, CDR1 is SQVTM and CDR2 is ANQGSEA. CDR3 nucleotides: TGCAGCGCTAGACAGGCCTACGAGCAGTACTTC. Its translation: CSARQAYEQYF.

In the case of this clone: One end of the junction varies from germline; a read error may be responsible. The sample carries other DNA sequences with the same CDR3. The J gene is TRBJ1-5, the V gene TRBV7-2; D is unresolved. Germline V gene sequence: CDR1 SGHTA, CDR2 FQGNSA. This CDR3 contains 13 residues. The CDR3 sequence: CASSRTVNQPQHF. CDR3 DNA sequence: TGCGCCAGCAGCCGGACGGTCAATCAGCCCCAGCATTTT.

The chain uses TRBV5-1 and TRBJ1-3; maybe TRBD1 (5 bases). The germline V and J ends were trimmed by 4 bases and 6 bases, with 14 bases remaining between them. The germline V gene has CDR1 SGHRS and CDR2 YFSETQ. This CDR3 comprises 14 residues. The CDR3 DNA follows: TGCGCCAGCAGCCCAGACAGACGGACAAACACCATATATTTT. Encoded protein: CASSPDRRTNTIYF. Full variable domain (missing parts from reference TRBV5-1 and TRBJ1-3): KAGVTQTPRYLIKTRGQQVTLSCSPISGHRSVSWYQQTPGQGLQFLFEYFSETQRNKGNFPGRFSGRQFSNSRSEMNVSTLELGDSALYLCASSPDRRTNTIYFGEGSWLTVV.

This chain connects TRBV18 to TRBJ2-7; D uncertain. The CDR3 is 15 residues long. Germline-derived CDR1 and CDR2 are KGHSH and LQKENI. V was pared by 0 bases and J by 1 base, with 10 bases between. CDR3 nucleotide sequence: TGTGCCAGCTCACCACCAGGATCCCTGTCCTACGAGCAGTACTTC. It is translated as CASSPPGSLSYEQYF.

This clone appeared a few times. The genes are TRBV9 and TRBJ1-1; 7 bases align to TRBD1. This CDR3 is built from 14 residues. The V gene's germline CDR1 is SGDLS and CDR2 YYNGEE. V was pared by 4 bases and J by 0 bases, with 3 bases of the junction left unmatched. The CDR3 DNA follows: TGTGCCAGCAGCCAGGACAGGATGAACACTGAAGCTTTCTTT. This translates into CASSQDRMNTEAFF. Full variable domain (rest looked up from reference TRBV9 and TRBJ1-1): DSGVTQTPKHLITATGQRVTLRCSPRSGDLSVYWYQQSLDQGLQFLIQYYNGEERAKGNILERFSAQQFPDLHSELNLSSLELGDSALYFCASSQDRMNTEAFFGQGTRLTVV.

The V and J genes are TRBV29-1 and TRBJ1-2; weak D call: TRBD1 (6 bases). The germline V gene has CDR1 SQVTM and CDR2 ANQGSEA. The CDR3 is made up of 15 amino acids. Trimming removed 7 bases at V and 4 bases at J, with 22 bases between. CDR3 sequence reads: CSALWQGPPGYGYTF. CDR3 coding DNA: TGCAGCGCCCTTTGGCAGGGGCCGCCGGGCTATGGCTACACCTTC.

The chain joins TRBV29-1 to TRBJ1-3; D might be TRBD1 (6 bases). V was pared by 2 bases and J by 4 bases, with 12 bases between. This CDR3 contains 14 residues. CDR1 and CDR2 from the germline V gene are SQVTM and ANQGSEA. Here the CDR3 reads CSVEWGQSGNTIYF. As DNA, the CDR3 is TGCAGCGTTGAATGGGGGCAGTCCGGAAACACCATATATTTT.

This sequence joins TRBV5-1 and TRBJ1-1, with TRBD1 matching 10 bases. V lost 4 bases, J lost 1 base, and 4 bases stayed unmatched. Germline V lookup: CDR1 SGHRS, CDR2 YFSETQ. CDR3 length: 15 residues. In DNA, the CDR3 is TGCGCCAGCAGCGCCCGGGACAGGGGGAACACTGAAGCTTTCTTT. Translating gives CASSARDRGNTEAFF.

J is TRBJ2-1 and V is TRBV5-4; TRBD2 matches at 13 bases. Germline CDR1 reads SGHNT; CDR2 reads YYREEE (reference sequence). The V segment lost 0 bases and the J segment 5 bases; nucleotides outside the gene matches: 11. This CDR3 contains 19 residues. CDR3 bases: TGTGCCAGCAGCTTGGGGCTGAGTTTCGGGACTAGCGGGAACAATGAGCAGTTCTTC. Its protein product is CASSLGLSFGTSGNNEQFF.

This sequence joins TRBV2 and TRBJ2-7; 9 positions agree with TRBD2. The CDR3 covers 14 residues. V shed 6 bases, J shed 6 bases, and the junction held 9 bases outside the gene matches. CDR1 and CDR2 from the germline V gene are SNHLY and FYNNEI. The DNA of the CDR3 is TGTGCCAGCAGAGGAAGTAGCGGGAGATTCGAGCAGTACTTC. Its protein is CASRGSSGRFEQYF.

Remarks on this clone: A single base separates this from a much larger clone, so it may be a read error. This CDR3 is missing its conserved last phenylalanine or tryptophan, likely due to a read error. The chain combines TRBV7-2 with TRBJ1-5, with unresolved D. CDR1 and CDR2 from the germline V gene are SGHTA and FQGNSA. Trimming stripped 4 bases from V and 3 bases from J, with 4 bases between. The CDR3 length is 12 residues. CDR3 DNA: TGTGCCAGCAGCTCGAACAATCAGCCCCAGCATTCT. It translates to CASSSNNQPQHS.

The table lists this clone with a few counts. In DNA, the CDR3 is TGCGCCAGCAGCCAAATACCCGGGCAGAATGGCTACACCTTC. Its protein is CASSQIPGQNGYTF. The rearrangement links TRBV5-1 to TRBJ1-2; no firm D call. CDR1 and CDR2 from the germline V gene are SGHRS and YFSETQ. The CDR3 loop spans 14 amino acids. Trimming removed 4 bases from V and 6 bases from J, with 16 bases in between.

This rearrangement joins TRBV28 to TRBJ1-4; no reliable D call. Trimming removed 9 bases from V and 8 bases from J, with 16 bases in between. The CDR3 is 13 amino acids. The germline V gene encodes CDR1 MDHEN and CDR2 SYDVKM. Written as DNA, the CDR3 is TGTGCCAGTGGGTTAGGGCCCGGGGAAAAACTGTTTTTT. Its protein product is CASGLGPGEKLFF.

This sequence joins TRBV4-1 and TRBJ1-3; unclear D gene. V was cut by 4 bases and J by 1 base, with 8 bases left in between. Germline V gene lookup returns CDR1 MGHRA and CDR2 YSYEKL. The CDR3 totals 14 residues. The CDR3 bases are TGCGCCAGCAGCCGGACCCTTTCTGGAAACACCATATATTTT. Its translation: CASSRTLSGNTIYF.

The J gene is TRBJ2-1, the V gene TRBV25-1; a possible D gene is TRBD1 (6 bases). V gave up 5 bases and J gave up 2 bases, with 13 bases separating them. The germline gives CDR1 MGHDK, CDR2 SYGVNS. This CDR3 spans 15 amino acids. The CDR3 reads CASSRGRGAYNEQFF. CDR3 coding DNA: TGTGCCAGCAGTCGGGGCAGGGGAGCCTACAATGAGCAGTTCTTC.

Of note for this clone: Other nucleotide sequences in the sample specify the same CDR3. The J gene is TRBJ1-1, the V gene TRBV5-1; no firm D call. In germline, CDR1 is SGHRS, CDR2 YFSETQ. This CDR3 has 14 amino acids. V lost 0 bases and J lost 1, with 7 bases in between. The CDR3 spells CASSLDRGNTEAFF. The CDR3 coding sequence is TGCGCCAGCAGCTTGGACCGGGGGAACACTGAAGCTTTCTTT.

For this clone: Other nucleotide sequences from this sample produce the same CDR3. The genes are TRBV28 and TRBJ1-2; D uncertain. Germline CDR1 reads MDHEN; CDR2 reads SYDVKM. The CDR3 is 13 residues long. V shed 5 bases and J shed 0 bases, with 7 bases lying between them. The CDR3 loop is CASSLDANYGYTF. CDR3 nucleotide sequence: TGTGCCAGCAGTCTGGATGCTAACTATGGCTACACCTTC.

The chain combines TRBV29-1 with TRBJ1-5; no firm D call. Deletions cut 4 bases from V and 6 bases from J, with 13 bases between. The CDR3 has 13 amino acids. Per germline, CDR1 SQVTM and CDR2 ANQGSEA. The chain's CDR3 is CSVVVRGSQPQHF. In DNA form, the CDR3 reads TGCAGCGTTGTGGTCAGAGGGTCTCAGCCCCAGCATTTT.